This entry is about one T cell receptor (beta chain). The data originate from a study of post-analysis software for immune sequencing data. Built from TCR beta cDNA, the libraries had unique molecular identifiers in them. TCRdb reprocessed the PCR reads via MiXCR and lists one record per CDR3 protein. The data hold more than 450,000 distinct CDR3 sequences, with about a third observed a single time. The sequencing input was blood. This receptor was obtained from a girl between 2 and 17 years old with multiple sclerosis.

The CDR3 DNA reads as TGTGCCAGCAGCGTATTGGCTAACTATGGCTACACCTTC. Protein product: CASSVLANYGYTF. This chain uses TRBV9 with TRBJ1-2; no firm D call. Germline CDR1 is SGDLS and CDR2 is YYNGEE. V gave up 1 base and J gave up 0 bases, with 4 bases separating them. The CDR3 consists of 13 residues.